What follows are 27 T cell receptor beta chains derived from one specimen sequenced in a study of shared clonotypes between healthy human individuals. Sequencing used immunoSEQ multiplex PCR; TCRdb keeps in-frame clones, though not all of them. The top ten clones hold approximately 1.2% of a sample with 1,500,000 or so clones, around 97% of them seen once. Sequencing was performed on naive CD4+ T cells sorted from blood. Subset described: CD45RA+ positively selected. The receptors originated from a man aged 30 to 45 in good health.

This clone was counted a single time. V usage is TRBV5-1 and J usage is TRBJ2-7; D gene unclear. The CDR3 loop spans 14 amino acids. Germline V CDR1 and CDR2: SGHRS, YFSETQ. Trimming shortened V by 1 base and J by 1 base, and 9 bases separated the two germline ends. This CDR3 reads CASSLMYRSYEQYF. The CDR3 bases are TGCGCCAGCAGCTTGATGTACCGGTCCTACGAGCAGTACTTC.

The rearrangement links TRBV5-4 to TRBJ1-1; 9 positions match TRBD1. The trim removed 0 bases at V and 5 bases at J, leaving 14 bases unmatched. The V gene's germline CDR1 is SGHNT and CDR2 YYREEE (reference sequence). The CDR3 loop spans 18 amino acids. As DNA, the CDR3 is TGTGCCAGCAGCTTGGCCCTCGGGACAGGGAGCCGGGGGACTGAAGCTTTCTTT. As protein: CASSLALGTGSRGTEAFF. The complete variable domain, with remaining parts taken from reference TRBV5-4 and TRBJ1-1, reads ETGVTQSPTHLIKTRGQQVTLRCSSQSGHNTVSWYQQALGQGPQFIFQYYREEENGRGNFPPRFSGLQFPNYSSELNVNALELDDSALYLCASSLALGTGSRGTEAFFGQGTRLTVV.

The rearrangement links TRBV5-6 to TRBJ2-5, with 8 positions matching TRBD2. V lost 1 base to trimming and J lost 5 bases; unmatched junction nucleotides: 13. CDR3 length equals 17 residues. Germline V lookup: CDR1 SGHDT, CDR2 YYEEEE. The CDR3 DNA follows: TGTGCCAGCAGCTTGATGAGTGGCGGGAGGATTAGGGAGACCCAGTACTTC. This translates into CASSLMSGGRIRETQYF.

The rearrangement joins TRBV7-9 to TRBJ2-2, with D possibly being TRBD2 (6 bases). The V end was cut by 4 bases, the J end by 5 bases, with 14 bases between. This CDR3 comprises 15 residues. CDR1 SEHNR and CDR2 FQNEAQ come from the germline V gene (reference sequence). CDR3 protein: CASSWRSGSTGELFF. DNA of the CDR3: TGTGCCAGCAGCTGGCGGAGCGGGTCGACCGGGGAGCTGTTTTTT.

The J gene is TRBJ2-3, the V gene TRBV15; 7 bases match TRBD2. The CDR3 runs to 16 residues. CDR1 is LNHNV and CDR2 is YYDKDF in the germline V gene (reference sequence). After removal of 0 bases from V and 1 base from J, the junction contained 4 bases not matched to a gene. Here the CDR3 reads CATSRDPGRGTDTQYF. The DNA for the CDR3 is TGTGCCACCAGCAGAGACCCGGGGAGGGGCACAGATACGCAGTATTTT.

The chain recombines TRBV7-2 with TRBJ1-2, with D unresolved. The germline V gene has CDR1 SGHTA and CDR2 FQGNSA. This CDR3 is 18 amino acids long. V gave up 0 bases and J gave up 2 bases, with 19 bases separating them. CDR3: CASSLAHWTGGSNYGYTF. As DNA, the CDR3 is TGTGCCAGCAGCTTAGCGCATTGGACTGGTGGGTCCAACTATGGCTACACCTTC.

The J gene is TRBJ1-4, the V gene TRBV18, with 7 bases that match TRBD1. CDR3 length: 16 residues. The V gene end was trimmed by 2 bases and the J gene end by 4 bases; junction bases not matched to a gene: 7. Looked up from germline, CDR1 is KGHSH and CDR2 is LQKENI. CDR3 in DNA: TGTGCCAGCTCACCATACAGGGACAGTCTTAATGAAAAACTGTTTTTT. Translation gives CASSPYRDSLNEKLFF.

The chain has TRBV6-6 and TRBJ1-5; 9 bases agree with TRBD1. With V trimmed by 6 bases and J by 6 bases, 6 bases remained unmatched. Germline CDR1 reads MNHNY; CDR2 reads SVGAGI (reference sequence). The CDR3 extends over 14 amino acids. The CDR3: CASRTGGVGQPQHF. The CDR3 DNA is TGTGCCAGCAGAACAGGGGGCGTAGGTCAGCCCCAGCATTTT.

Written as DNA, the CDR3 is TGTGCCAGCAGTTTATCATTACGGGCGCGGACTGATTACGAGCAGTACTTC. Amino acids: CASSLSLRARTDYEQYF. The chain carries TRBV28 and TRBJ2-7, with D perhaps TRBD2 (5 bases). The CDR3 has 17 residues. Trimming left V 1 base short and J 4 bases short, with 20 bases between. Germline lookup yields CDR1 MDHEN and CDR2 SYDVKM.

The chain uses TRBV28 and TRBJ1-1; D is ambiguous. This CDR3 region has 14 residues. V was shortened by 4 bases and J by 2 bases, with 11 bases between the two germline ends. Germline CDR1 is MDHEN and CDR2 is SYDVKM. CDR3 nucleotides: TGTGCCAGCAGTTCGTATCGGCGAAACACTGAAGCTTTCTTT. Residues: CASSSYRRNTEAFF. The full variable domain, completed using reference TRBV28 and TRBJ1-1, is DVKVTQSSRYLVKRTGEKVFLECVQDMDHENMFWYRQDPGLGLRLIYFSYDVKMKEKGDIPEGYSVSREKKERFSLILESASTNQTSMYLCASSSYRRNTEAFFGQGTRLTVV.

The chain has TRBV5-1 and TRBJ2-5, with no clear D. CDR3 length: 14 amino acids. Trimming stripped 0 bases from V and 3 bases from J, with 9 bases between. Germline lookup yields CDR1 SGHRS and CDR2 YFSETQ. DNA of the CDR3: TGCGCCAGCAGCTTGGTCAACAGCGAAGAGACCCAGTACTTC. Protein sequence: CASSLVNSEETQYF.

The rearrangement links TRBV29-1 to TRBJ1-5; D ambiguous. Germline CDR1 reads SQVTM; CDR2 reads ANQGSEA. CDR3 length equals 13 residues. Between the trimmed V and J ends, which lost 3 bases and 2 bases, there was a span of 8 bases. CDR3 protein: CSVDSVGNQPQHF. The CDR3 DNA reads TGCAGCGTTGATTCGGTAGGCAATCAGCCCCAGCATTTT.

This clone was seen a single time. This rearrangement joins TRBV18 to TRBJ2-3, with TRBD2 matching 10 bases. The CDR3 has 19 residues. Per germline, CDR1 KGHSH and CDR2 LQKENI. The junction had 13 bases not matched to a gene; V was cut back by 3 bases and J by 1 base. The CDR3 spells CASSPLPGTSDRRTDTQYF. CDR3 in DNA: TGTGCCAGCTCACCTCTACCGGGGACTAGCGACCGACGCACAGATACGCAGTATTTT. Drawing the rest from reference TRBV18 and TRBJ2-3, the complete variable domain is NAGVMQNPRHLVRRRGQEARLRCSPMKGHSHVYWYRQLPEEGLKFMVYLQKENIIDESGMPKERFSAEFPKEGPSILRIQQVVRGDSAAYFCASSPLPGTSDRRTDTQYFGPGTRLTVL.

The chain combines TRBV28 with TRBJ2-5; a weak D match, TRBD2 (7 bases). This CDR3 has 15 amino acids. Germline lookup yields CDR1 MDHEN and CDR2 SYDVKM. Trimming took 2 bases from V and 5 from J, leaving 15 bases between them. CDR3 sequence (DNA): TGTGCCAGCAGTTTAGGTTCGGGGGGCTTGGAGACCCAGTACTTC. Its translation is CASSLGSGGLETQYF.

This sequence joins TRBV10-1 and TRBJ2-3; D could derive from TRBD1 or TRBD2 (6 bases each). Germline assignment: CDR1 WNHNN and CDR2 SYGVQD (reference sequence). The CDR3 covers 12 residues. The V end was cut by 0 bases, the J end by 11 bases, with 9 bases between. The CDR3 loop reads CASSESGGRQYF. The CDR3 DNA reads TGCGCCAGCAGTGAGTCGGGGGGCCGGCAGTATTTT.

CDR3 in amino acids: CASSLAALTALSDYGYTF. For the CDR3, the DNA is TGCGCCAGCAGCTTGGCGGCGTTGACAGCACTTTCGGACTATGGCTACACCTTC. This sequence joins TRBV5-1 and TRBJ1-2; D possibly corresponds to TRBD1 (5 bases). This CDR3 comprises 18 residues. The V end lost 0 bases, the J end lost 3 bases, and 21 bases lay between the germline ends. Germline CDR1 reads SGHRS; CDR2 reads YFSETQ.

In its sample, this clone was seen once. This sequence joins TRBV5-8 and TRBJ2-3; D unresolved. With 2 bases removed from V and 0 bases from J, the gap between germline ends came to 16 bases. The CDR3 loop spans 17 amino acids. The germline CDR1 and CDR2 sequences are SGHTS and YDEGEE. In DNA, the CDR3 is TGTGCCAGCAGCTTTCTCTCCCTCACGGAAAGCACAGATACGCAGTATTTT. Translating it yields CASSFLSLTESTDTQYF.

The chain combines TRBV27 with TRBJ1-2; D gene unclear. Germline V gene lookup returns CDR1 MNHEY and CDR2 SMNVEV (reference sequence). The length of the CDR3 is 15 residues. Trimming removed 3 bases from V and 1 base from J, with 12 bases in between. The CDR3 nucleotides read TGTGCCAGCAGTTTTCATGGGCAGGATAACTATGGCTACACCTTC. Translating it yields CASSFHGQDNYGYTF.

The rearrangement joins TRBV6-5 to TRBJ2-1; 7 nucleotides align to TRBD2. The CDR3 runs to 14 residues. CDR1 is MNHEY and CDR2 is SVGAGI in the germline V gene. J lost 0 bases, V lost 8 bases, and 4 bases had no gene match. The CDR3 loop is CASGSGTSYNEQFF. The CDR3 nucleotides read TGTGCCAGCGGGAGCGGGACCTCCTACAATGAGCAGTTCTTC.

CDR3 protein: CASSTISGQGRNEQFF. CDR3 sequence (DNA): TGCGCCAGCAGCACGATATCGGGACAGGGGCGGAATGAGCAGTTCTTC. The V call is TRBV5-1, the J call TRBJ2-1; 10 nucleotides align to TRBD1. In germline, CDR1 is SGHRS, CDR2 YFSETQ. The CDR3 runs to 16 residues. V gave up 4 bases and J gave up 7 bases; unmatched junction bases: 11.

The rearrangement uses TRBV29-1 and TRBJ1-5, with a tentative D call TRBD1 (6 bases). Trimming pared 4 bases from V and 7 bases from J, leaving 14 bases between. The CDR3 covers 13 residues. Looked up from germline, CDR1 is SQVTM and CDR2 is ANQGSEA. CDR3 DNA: TGCAGCGTTGTAGGGGGTGGAGGGCAGCCCCAGCATTTT. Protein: CSVVGGGGQPQHF.

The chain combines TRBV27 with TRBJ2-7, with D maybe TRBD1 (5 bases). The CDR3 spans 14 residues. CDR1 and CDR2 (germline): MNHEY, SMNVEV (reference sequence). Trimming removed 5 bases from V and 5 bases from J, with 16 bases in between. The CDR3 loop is CASSLSRAGDEQYF. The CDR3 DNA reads TGTGCCAGCAGTCTGTCCAGGGCCGGTGACGAGCAGTACTTC.

As DNA, the CDR3 is TGTGCCAGCAGCACCTACACCGGGGAGCTGTTTTTT. It translates to CASSTYTGELFF. The V gene is TRBV11-2, the J gene TRBJ2-2; D is ambiguous. Per germline, CDR1 SGHAT and CDR2 FQNNGV. This CDR3 contains 12 residues. V was clipped by 5 bases and J by 3 bases, with 4 bases between them.

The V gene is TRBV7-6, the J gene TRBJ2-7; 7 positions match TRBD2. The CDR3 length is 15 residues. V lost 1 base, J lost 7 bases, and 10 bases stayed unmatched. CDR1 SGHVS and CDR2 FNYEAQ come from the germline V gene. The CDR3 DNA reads TGTGCCAGCAGCTTAGGCGCGGGAGTATTCGATGAGCAGTACTTC. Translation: CASSLGAGVFDEQYF.

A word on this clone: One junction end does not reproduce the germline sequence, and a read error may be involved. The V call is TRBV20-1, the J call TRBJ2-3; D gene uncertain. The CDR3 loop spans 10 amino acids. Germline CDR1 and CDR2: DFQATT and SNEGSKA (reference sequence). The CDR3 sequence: CSSSIDTQYF. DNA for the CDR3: TGCAGTTCTAGTATAGATACGCAGTATTTT.

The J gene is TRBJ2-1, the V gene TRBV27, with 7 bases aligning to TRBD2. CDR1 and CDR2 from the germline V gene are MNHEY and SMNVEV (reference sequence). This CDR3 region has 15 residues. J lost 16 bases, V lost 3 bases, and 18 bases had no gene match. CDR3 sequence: CASSFGLAGESGRFF. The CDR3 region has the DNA TGTGCCAGCAGTTTCGGGTTGGCGGGAGAATCCGGAAGATTCTTC.

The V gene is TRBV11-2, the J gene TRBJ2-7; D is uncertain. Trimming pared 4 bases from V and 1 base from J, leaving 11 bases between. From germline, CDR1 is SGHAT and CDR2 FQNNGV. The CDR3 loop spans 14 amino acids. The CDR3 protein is CASSSRTVSYEQYF. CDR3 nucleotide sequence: TGTGCCAGCAGCTCCCGGACCGTTTCCTACGAGCAGTACTTC.